The present T cell receptor beta chain was sequenced within a study of blood T cell repertoires in COVID-19. Study at large: The United States, Italy and Spain were the sources of the acute and convalescent COVID-19 samples.

Per the original data handling: Estimated nucleated cell counts came from reference gene primer amplification. Some clones are missing from TCRdb's copy, which holds only in-frame ones; the method was immunoSEQ multiplex PCR. V, J and clone size are taken as reported in that table, and D and trimming were inferred from the DNA itself. Of approximately 37,000 clones listed, about nine tenths are singletons. In its sample, this clone was seen a few times. The junction departs from germline at one end; a sequencing error may be responsible. CDR3 size: 15 residues. In germline, CDR1 is SGHDN, CDR2 FVKESK.

Sequencing used peripheral blood. The source is a man between 50 and 59 years old with active COVID-19. The chain employs TRBV14 and TRBJ2-7, with 7 bases identical to TRBD1. CDR3: CASCHGATGYSEQYF. The CDR3 region has the DNA TGTGCCAGCTGCCATGGCGCGACAGGGTATAGCGAGCAGTACTTC.